This entry lists 22 T cell receptor beta chains sequenced from one sample in a study of T cells after somatic rescue of genetic block. Profiling relied on immunoSEQ multiplex PCR, and the TCRdb table lists in-frame clones only, not all of them. This table holds roughly 11,000 clones, over 55% found once. Sequences were obtained from peripheral blood mononuclear cells (PBMCs). The receptors were gathered from a boy between 10 and 17 years old.

The chain carries TRBV19 and TRBJ2-5, with 9 bases identical to TRBD1. V was pared by 4 bases and J by 0 bases, with 6 bases of the junction left unmatched. Germline assignment: CDR1 LNHDA and CDR2 SQIVND (reference sequence). There are 16 residues in the CDR3. CDR3 nucleotide sequence: TGTGCCAGTAGTAGCACAGGGGGCATCAACCAAGAGACCCAGTACTTC. Translation: CASSSTGGINQETQYF.

The CDR3 region is CASSLGKGTGGTQYF. The CDR3 DNA reads TGTGCCAGCAGCTTAGGCAAGGGGACAGGGGGAACCCAGTACTTC. The chain couples TRBV13 to TRBJ2-5; the match to TRBD1 covers 11 bases. The CDR3 runs to 15 residues. CDR1 and CDR2 (germline): PRHDT, FYEKMQ (reference sequence). V gave up 0 bases and J gave up 8 bases; unmatched junction bases: 5.

This CDR3 is CASTYGTFLLGNYGYTF. CDR3 sequence (DNA): TGTGCCAGTACTTACGGGACTTTCCTCTTGGGCAACTATGGCTACACCTTC. The V and J genes are TRBV19 and TRBJ1-2, with D possibly matching TRBD1 (5 bases). Trimming left V 7 bases short and J 2 bases short, with 23 bases between. Germline CDR1 LNHDA, CDR2 SQIVND (reference sequence). The CDR3 contains 17 residues.

This clone appeared once. The same CDR3 can be traced to other DNA sequences in this sample. J is TRBJ1-1 and V is TRBV13; D gene unclear. The CDR3 extends over 14 amino acids. Germline V gene sequence: CDR1 PRHDT, CDR2 FYEKMQ (reference sequence). V dropped 5 bases and J dropped 0 bases, with 10 bases sitting between them. The DNA for the CDR3 is TGTGCCAGCAGCCCCTTTGTGCTGAACACTGAAGCTTTCTTT. This encodes CASSPFVLNTEAFF.

This clone has more than one count but fewer than ten. The rearrangement joins TRBV5-1 to TRBJ2-3, with 12 bases identical to TRBD2. CDR1 is SGHRS and CDR2 is YFSETQ in the germline V gene. V was pared by 4 bases and J by 2 bases, with 5 bases of the junction left unmatched. The CDR3 is 16 residues long. CDR3 nucleotides: TGCGCCAGCAGCCTCCGGACTAGCGGGATCACAGATACGCAGTATTTT. This encodes CASSLRTSGITDTQYF.

This chain uses TRBV18 with TRBJ2-5; 7 nucleotides line up with TRBD2. With 2 bases clipped from V and 4 bases from J, the junction kept 1 base outside the gene matches. The CDR3 extends over 13 amino acids. In germline, CDR1 is KGHSH, CDR2 LQKENI. In DNA form, the CDR3 reads TGTGCCAGCTCACCAACGGGGGGAGAGACCCAGTACTTC. Residues: CASSPTGGETQYF.

V is TRBV2 and J is TRBJ2-5; D is ambiguous. Germline CDR1 is SNHLY and CDR2 is FYNNEI. Trimming pared 4 bases from V and 3 bases from J, leaving 18 bases between. The CDR3 consists of 16 residues. In DNA form, the CDR3 reads TGTGCCAGCAGTGTAGGGCCTCCTAGGATCAAAGAGACCCAGTACTTC. As protein: CASSVGPPRIKETQYF.

The chain links TRBV30 to TRBJ2-5, with TRBD1 matching over 7 bases. The J call may be in error: the DNA end matches TRBJ2-7 better. This CDR3 has 15 amino acids. The germline V gene encodes CDR1 GTSNPN and CDR2 SVGIG (reference sequence). CDR3 in DNA: TGTGCCTGGAGTGTTCTACAGGGGAGTTCCTACGAGCAGTACTTC. This sequence encodes CAWSVLQGSSYEQYF.

This clone was recorded only once. The gene calls are TRBV5-1 and TRBJ2-5; TRBD2 matches 9 bases. The CDR3 runs to 17 residues. The germline V gene has CDR1 SGHRS and CDR2 YFSETQ. V lost 1 base and J lost 5; bases outside the gene matches: 12. The CDR3 sequence is CASSLNSGRALRETQYF. CDR3 coding DNA: TGCGCCAGCAGCTTGAATAGCGGGAGAGCTCTTCGGGAGACCCAGTACTTC.

This clone was detected only once. The chain is built from TRBV6-1 and TRBJ2-7; tentatively, D is TRBD1 (5 bases). The germline V gene encodes CDR1 MNHNS and CDR2 SASEGT. V was pared by 9 bases and J by 0 bases, with 15 bases between. The length of the CDR3 is 14 residues. CDR3 in amino acids: CASRQPTSSYEQYF. The CDR3 bases are TGTGCCAGTAGACAGCCTACGAGCTCCTACGAGCAGTACTTC.

The J gene is TRBJ1-3, the V gene TRBV28, with D uncertain. V shed 2 bases and J shed 0 bases, with 8 bases lying between them. Per the germline V gene, CDR1 is MDHEN and CDR2 is SYDVKM. CDR3 length equals 15 residues. DNA for the CDR3: TGTGCCAGCAGTTTACCCAGTAGCTCTGGAAACACCATATATTTT. Translation: CASSLPSSSGNTIYF.

This sequence joins TRBV5-1 and TRBJ2-5; the D is unclear. Trimming took off 0 bases at V and 5 bases at J, with 11 bases between the two ends. The CDR3 loop spans 14 amino acids. The germline gives CDR1 SGHRS, CDR2 YFSETQ. The CDR3 DNA is TGCGCCAGCAGCTTGGTTATCTTCGGGGAGACCCAGTACTTC. Translating it yields CASSLVIFGETQYF.

The rearrangement joins TRBV9 to TRBJ2-5, with 8 bases fitting TRBD1. Germline V gene lookup returns CDR1 SGDLS and CDR2 YYNGEE. V shed 4 bases, J shed 4 bases, and the junction held 3 bases outside the gene matches. The CDR3 has 13 residues. The DNA for the CDR3 is TGTGCCAGCAGCCCTACAGGGGGAGAGACCCAGTACTTC. Translation gives CASSPTGGETQYF.

This chain joins TRBV5-1 and TRBJ2-5; 8 nucleotides align to TRBD2. J lost 4 bases, V lost 4 bases, and 6 bases had no gene match. This CDR3 contains 14 residues. Per the germline V gene, CDR1 is SGHRS and CDR2 is YFSETQ. CDR3 residues: CASSGARGVETQYF. In DNA form, the CDR3 reads TGCGCCAGCAGCGGTGCGCGGGGGGTAGAGACCCAGTACTTC.

This sequence joins TRBV28 and TRBJ1-2, with D possibly matching TRBD1 (5 bases). CDR3 length: 15 residues. Germline V CDR1 and CDR2: MDHEN, SYDVKM. Trimming left V 3 bases short and J 4 bases short, with 15 bases between. The CDR3 loop reads CASSFGSGLGYGYTF. Here the CDR3 DNA reads TGTGCCAGCAGTTTCGGCTCAGGGTTGGGCTATGGCTACACCTTC.

This chain joins TRBV29-1 and TRBJ2-5; D gene unclear. The CDR3 covers 11 residues. Germline V gives CDR1 SQVTM, CDR2 ANQGSEA. Trimming removed 8 bases at V and 5 bases at J, with 12 bases between. The chain's CDR3 is CSTYTAETQYF. The CDR3 DNA follows: TGCAGCACCTACACGGCGGAGACCCAGTACTTC.

The V and J genes are TRBV7-9 and TRBJ1-5; D remains ambiguous. This CDR3 contains 13 residues. Germline assignment: CDR1 SEHNR and CDR2 FQNEAQ (reference sequence). Deletions cut 2 bases from V and 3 bases from J, with 5 bases between. CDR3 sequence: CASSLLVNQPQHF. In DNA form, the CDR3 reads TGTGCCAGCAGCTTATTGGTCAATCAGCCCCAGCATTTT.

This chain connects TRBV27 to TRBJ2-7; 11 bases map to TRBD2. CDR3 size: 18 residues. V lost 5 bases and J lost 2; bases outside the gene matches: 14. Germline V CDR1 and CDR2: MNHEY, SMNVEV (reference sequence). CDR3 sequence reads: CASSETLGVSGRAYEQYF. CDR3 DNA: TGTGCCAGCAGTGAGACCTTAGGGGTTAGCGGGAGGGCCTACGAGCAGTACTTC.

The chain recombines TRBV7-3 with TRBJ2-3, with 8 bases lining up with TRBD2. Germline assignment: CDR1 SGHTA and CDR2 FQGTGA. V lost 5 bases and J lost 5; bases outside the gene matches: 12. This CDR3 is 16 amino acids long. For the CDR3, the DNA is TGTGCCAGCAGCCGCCTAAGCGGGAGAAATGGAGATACGCAGTATTTT. Translation: CASSRLSGRNGDTQYF.

The V call is TRBV11-1, the J call TRBJ2-7, with 7 bases lining up with TRBD2. In germline, CDR1 is SGHAT, CDR2 FQDESV (reference sequence). V lost 5 bases, J lost 2 bases, and 3 bases stayed unmatched. The CDR3 covers 13 residues. The CDR3 nucleotides are TGTGCCAGCAGCCCAGGACTAGCCTACGAGCAGTACTTC. Its protein is CASSPGLAYEQYF.

The chain combines TRBV2 with TRBJ2-7; D gene ambiguous. V was clipped by 2 bases and J by 2 bases, with 13 bases between them. The CDR3 is 15 amino acids. In germline, CDR1 is SNHLY, CDR2 FYNNEI. CDR3: CASSEMLTETYEQYF. The CDR3 nucleotides read TGTGCCAGCAGTGAAATGCTGACTGAGACCTACGAGCAGTACTTC.

The gene calls are TRBV6-6 and TRBJ1-1, with no clear D. Germline values: CDR1 MNHNY, CDR2 SVGAGI (reference sequence). There are 14 residues in the CDR3. V gave up 6 bases and J gave up 4 bases, with 15 bases separating them. The CDR3 loop reads CASRPFSGVTEAFF. CDR3 DNA sequence: TGTGCCAGCAGGCCCTTCTCGGGAGTCACTGAAGCTTTCTTT.